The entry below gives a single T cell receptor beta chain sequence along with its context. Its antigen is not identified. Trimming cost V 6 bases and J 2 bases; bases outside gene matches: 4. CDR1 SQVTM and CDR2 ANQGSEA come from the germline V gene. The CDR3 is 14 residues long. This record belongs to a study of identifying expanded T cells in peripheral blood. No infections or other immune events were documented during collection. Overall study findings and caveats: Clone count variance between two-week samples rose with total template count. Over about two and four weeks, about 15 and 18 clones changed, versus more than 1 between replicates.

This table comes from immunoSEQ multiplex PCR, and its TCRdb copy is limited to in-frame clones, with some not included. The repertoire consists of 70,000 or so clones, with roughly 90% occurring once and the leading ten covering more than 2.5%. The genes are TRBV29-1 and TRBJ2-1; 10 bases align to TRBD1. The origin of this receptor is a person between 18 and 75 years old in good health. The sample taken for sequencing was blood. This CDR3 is CSVSDRGTYNEQFF. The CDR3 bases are TGCAGCGTCTCGGACAGGGGGACCTACAATGAGCAGTTCTTC.